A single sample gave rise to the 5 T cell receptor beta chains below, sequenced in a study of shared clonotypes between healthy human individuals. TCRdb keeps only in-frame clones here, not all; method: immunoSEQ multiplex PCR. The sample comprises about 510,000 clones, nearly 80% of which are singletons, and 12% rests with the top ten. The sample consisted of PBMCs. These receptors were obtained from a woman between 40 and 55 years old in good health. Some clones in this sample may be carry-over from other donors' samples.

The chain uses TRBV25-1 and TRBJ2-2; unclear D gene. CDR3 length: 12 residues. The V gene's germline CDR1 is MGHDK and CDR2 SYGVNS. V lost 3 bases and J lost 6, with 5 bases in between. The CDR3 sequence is CASSDLPGELFF. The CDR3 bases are TGTGCCAGCAGTGACCTCCCCGGGGAGCTGTTTTTT.

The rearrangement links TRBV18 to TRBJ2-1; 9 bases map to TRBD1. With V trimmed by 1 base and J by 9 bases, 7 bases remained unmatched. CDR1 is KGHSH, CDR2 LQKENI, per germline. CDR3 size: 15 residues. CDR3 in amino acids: CASSPRPGQGAEQFF. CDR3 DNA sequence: TGTGCCAGCTCACCACGTCCGGGACAGGGCGCTGAGCAGTTCTTC.

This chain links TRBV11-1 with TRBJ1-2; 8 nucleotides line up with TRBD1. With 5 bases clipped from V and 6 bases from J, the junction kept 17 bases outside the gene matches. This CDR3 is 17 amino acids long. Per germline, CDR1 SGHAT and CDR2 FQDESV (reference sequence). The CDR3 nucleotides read TGTGCCAGCAGCCCTTACTCTGGACAGGGTAGGTTGGATGGCTACACCTTC. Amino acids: CASSPYSGQGRLDGYTF.

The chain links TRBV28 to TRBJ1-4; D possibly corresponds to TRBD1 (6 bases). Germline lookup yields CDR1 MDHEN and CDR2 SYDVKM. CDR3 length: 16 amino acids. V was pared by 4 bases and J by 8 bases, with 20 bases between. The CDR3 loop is CASSSPLGGGEEKLFF. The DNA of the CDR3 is TGTGCCAGCAGTTCCCCCTTGGGGGGCGGAGAGGAAAAACTGTTTTTT.

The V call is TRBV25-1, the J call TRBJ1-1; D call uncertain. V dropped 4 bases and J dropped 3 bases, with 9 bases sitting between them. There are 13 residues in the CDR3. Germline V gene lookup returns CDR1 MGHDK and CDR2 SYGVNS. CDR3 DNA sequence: TGTGCCAGCAGTGGGGCGGGGTACACTGAAGCTTTCTTT. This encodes CASSGAGYTEAFF.